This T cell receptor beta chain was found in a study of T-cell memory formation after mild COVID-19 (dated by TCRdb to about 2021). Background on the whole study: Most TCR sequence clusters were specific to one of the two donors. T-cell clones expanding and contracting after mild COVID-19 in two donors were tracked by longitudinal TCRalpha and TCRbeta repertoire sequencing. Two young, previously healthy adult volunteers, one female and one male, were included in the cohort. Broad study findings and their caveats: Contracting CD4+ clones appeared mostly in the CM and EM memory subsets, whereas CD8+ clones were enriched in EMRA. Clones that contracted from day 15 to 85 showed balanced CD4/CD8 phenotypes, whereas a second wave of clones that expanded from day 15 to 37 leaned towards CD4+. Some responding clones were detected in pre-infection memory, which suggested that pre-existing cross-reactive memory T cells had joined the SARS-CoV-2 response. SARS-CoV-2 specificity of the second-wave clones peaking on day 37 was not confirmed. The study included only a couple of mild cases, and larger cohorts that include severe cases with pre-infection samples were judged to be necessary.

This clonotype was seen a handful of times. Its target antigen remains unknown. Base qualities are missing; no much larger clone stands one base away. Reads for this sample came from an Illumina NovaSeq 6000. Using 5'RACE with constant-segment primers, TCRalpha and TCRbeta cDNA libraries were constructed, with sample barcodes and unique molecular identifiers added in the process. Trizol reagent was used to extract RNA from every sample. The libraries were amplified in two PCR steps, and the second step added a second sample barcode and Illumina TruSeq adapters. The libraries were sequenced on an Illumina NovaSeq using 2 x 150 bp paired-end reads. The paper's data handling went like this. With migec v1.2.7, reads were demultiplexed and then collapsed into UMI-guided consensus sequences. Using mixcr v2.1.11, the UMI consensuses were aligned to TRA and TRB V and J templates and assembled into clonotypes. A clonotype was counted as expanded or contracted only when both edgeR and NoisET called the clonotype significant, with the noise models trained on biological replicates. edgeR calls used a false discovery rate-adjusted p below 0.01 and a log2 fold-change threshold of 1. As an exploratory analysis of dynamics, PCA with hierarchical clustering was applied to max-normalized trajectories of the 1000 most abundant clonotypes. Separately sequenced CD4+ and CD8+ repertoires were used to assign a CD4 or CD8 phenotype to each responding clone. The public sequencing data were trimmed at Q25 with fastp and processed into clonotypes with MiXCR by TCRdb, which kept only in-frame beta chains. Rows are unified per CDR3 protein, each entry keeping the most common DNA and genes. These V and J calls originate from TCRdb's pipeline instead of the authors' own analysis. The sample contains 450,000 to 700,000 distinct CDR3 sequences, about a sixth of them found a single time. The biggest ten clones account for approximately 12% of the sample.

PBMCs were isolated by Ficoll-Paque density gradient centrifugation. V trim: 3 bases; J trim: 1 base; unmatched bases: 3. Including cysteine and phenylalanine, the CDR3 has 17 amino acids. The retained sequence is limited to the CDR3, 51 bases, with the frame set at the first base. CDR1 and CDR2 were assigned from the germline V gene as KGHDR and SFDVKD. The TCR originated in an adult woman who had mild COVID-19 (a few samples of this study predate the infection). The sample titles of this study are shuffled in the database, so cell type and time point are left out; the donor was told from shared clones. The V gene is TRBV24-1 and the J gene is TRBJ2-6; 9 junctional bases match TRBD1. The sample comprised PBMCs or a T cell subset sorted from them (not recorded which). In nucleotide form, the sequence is TGTGCCACCAGTGATCCGGGGACAGGGTCTGGGGCCAACGTCCTGACTTTC. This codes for CATSDPGTGSGANVLTF.